This TCR beta chain originates from a study of technical replicates of blood from several donors. The germline V and J ends were trimmed by 4 bases and 0 bases, with 7 bases remaining between them. Germline assignment: CDR1 SGDLS and CDR2 YYNGEE. The CDR3 length is 13 residues. Some clones are missing from TCRdb's copy, which holds only in-frame ones; the method was immunoSEQ multiplex PCR. Counted here are approximately 94,000 clones, less than 96% occurring once; the ten biggest clones make up about 0.38%. The sequencing sample was made of T cells isolated from PBMCs. The clonotype was recovered from a human donor in good health. V and J are TRBV9 and TRBJ1-1; D remains unclear. In DNA, the CDR3 is TGTGCCAGCAGCTTACGGGTGAACACTGAAGCTTTCTTT. Encoded protein: CASSLRVNTEAFF.